A single sample gave rise to the 24 T cell receptor beta chains below, sequenced in a study of T-cell reconstitution after alpha-beta-depleted transplantation in children. A TCRbeta library incorporating unique molecular identifiers was prepared. Each CDR3 protein gets one entry after TCRdb re-called the PCR reads with MiXCR. The data hold hundreds of thousands of distinct CDR3 sequences, with approximately 15% observed a single time. Sequenced material: PBMCs, mostly from graft donor cells, taken 360 days after TCRalphabeta/CD19-depleted stem cell transplant. The receptors were sampled from a male patient under 18 who had a stem cell transplant for acute lymphoblastic leukemia, so the T cells may come from the graft donor.

V usage is TRBV25-1 and J usage is TRBJ1-3; D is ambiguous. Germline V gene sequence: CDR1 MGHDK, CDR2 SYGVNS. V gave up 4 bases and J gave up 0 bases, with 4 bases separating them. CDR3 length: 13 residues. DNA for the CDR3: TGTGCCAGCAGTGGGATCTCTGGAAACACCATATATTTT. As protein: CASSGISGNTIYF.

This clonotype was recorded only once. This sequence joins TRBV18 and TRBJ1-3; tentatively, D is TRBD1 (5 bases). CDR1 KGHSH and CDR2 LQKENI come from the germline V gene. The V and J ends lost 3 bases and 2 bases respectively, with 11 bases between them. The CDR3 totals 15 residues. CDR3 bases: TGTGCCAGCTCACCGGAGGGGAACCCTGGAAACACCATATATTTT. Translated, it gives CASSPEGNPGNTIYF.

The rearrangement links TRBV25-1 to TRBJ2-1, with 11 nucleotides matching TRBD2. Trimming removed 6 bases from V and 5 bases from J; junction bases left unmatched: 12. CDR1 and CDR2 from the germline V gene are MGHDK and SYGVNS. There are 17 residues in the CDR3. CDR3 protein: CASSPLPGTSGNNEQFF. CDR3 nucleotide sequence: TGTGCCAGCAGCCCCCTTCCCGGGACTAGCGGTAACAATGAGCAGTTCTTC.

In this sample, this clonotype turned up many times. V is TRBV7-9 and J is TRBJ1-5; D ambiguous. Germline values: CDR1 SEHNR, CDR2 FQNEAQ (reference sequence). V shed 1 base and J shed 6 bases, with 10 bases lying between them. This CDR3 region has 14 residues. CDR3 sequence: CASSLETSGQPQHF. DNA of the CDR3: TGTGCCAGCAGCTTAGAGACGTCCGGTCAGCCCCAGCATTTT.

In this sample, this clonotype turned up many times. The rearrangement links TRBV15 to TRBJ2-2, with 8 bases identical to TRBD1. Germline CDR1 LNHNV, CDR2 YYDKDF (reference sequence). Unmatched junction bases numbered 4, after V lost 3 bases and J lost 4 bases. This CDR3 is built from 15 residues. The chain's CDR3 is CATSSHRGSTGELFF. The CDR3, as DNA: TGTGCCACCAGCAGCCACAGGGGGTCCACCGGGGAGCTGTTTTTT.

This clonotype was seen a few times. This chain links TRBV7-9 with TRBJ2-3, with 7 bases lining up with TRBD1. Losses at the gene ends were 4 bases for V and 5 bases for J; bases not matched to a gene: 9. Germline V gene data show CDR1 as SEHNR and CDR2 as FQNEAQ (reference sequence). The CDR3 consists of 15 residues. DNA for the CDR3: TGTGCCAGCAGCTCAGGGCCCTCAGGGGGAGATACGCAGTATTTT. This sequence encodes CASSSGPSGGDTQYF.

This clonotype was observed a handful of times. This chain uses TRBV5-1 with TRBJ1-1; D not certain. Per the germline V gene, CDR1 is SGHRS and CDR2 is YFSETQ. CDR3 length equals 13 residues. V was trimmed by 0 bases and J by 7 bases, leaving 10 bases between them. The CDR3: CASSLEGGYEAFF. The CDR3, as DNA: TGCGCCAGCAGCTTGGAGGGAGGATATGAAGCTTTCTTT.

V gene TRBV18 combines with J gene TRBJ2-2; D is unresolved. CDR1 and CDR2 (germline): KGHSH, LQKENI. V lost 8 bases and J 3 bases, leaving 13 bases between the germline ends. The CDR3 runs 14 residues. CDR3 bases: TGTGCCAGCAGCCCTCGATTGGACACCGGGGAGCTGTTTTTT. Its translation is CASSPRLDTGELFF.

This clonotype was detected a few times. The rearrangement links TRBV5-5 to TRBJ1-1; D is unclear. Germline-derived CDR1 and CDR2 are SGHKS and YYEKEE (reference sequence). V shed 1 base and J shed 0 bases, with 16 bases lying between them. The CDR3 contains 17 residues. The CDR3 DNA reads TGTGCCAGCAGCTTGTTCAGAAACACGTTCATGAACACTGAAGCTTTCTTT. This sequence encodes CASSLFRNTFMNTEAFF.

This clonotype was picked up a small number of times. This sequence joins TRBV4-1 and TRBJ2-7, with D possibly matching TRBD2 (5 bases). Germline CDR1 reads MGHRA; CDR2 reads YSYEKL. There are 15 residues in the CDR3. The V gene lost 0 bases and the J gene lost 2 bases, with 11 bases spanning the gap. CDR3 amino acids: CASSQDALEAYEQYF. DNA for the CDR3: TGCGCCAGCAGCCAAGATGCACTAGAAGCCTACGAGCAGTACTTC.

The genes are TRBV12-3 or TRBV12-4 and TRBJ2-7; TRBD2 aligns across 7 bases. The CDR3 sequence is 13 residues long. Losses at the gene ends were 6 bases for V and 5 bases for J; bases not matched to a gene: 7. The CDR3 DNA is TGTGCCAGCAGGTCGGGACTAACTAACGAGCAGTACTTC. Protein product: CASRSGLTNEQYF.

The rearrangement joins TRBV5-4 to TRBJ2-1; 12 bases line up with TRBD2. The CDR3 consists of 19 residues. V gave up 4 bases and J gave up 3 bases; unmatched junction bases: 14. The germline CDR1 and CDR2 sequences are SGHNT and YYREEE (reference sequence). CDR3 nucleotides: TGTGCCAGCAGCACGGCCGTTCCGGGACTAGCGGGTGTCTACAATGAGCAGTTCTTC. This translates into CASSTAVPGLAGVYNEQFF.

This clonotype was seen more than once but under ten times. The J gene is TRBJ2-7, the V gene TRBV3-1; 7 bases are a match to TRBD1. J lost 3 bases, V lost 4 bases, and 3 bases had no gene match. This CDR3 spans 13 amino acids. Germline V gene data show CDR1 as LGHDT and CDR2 as YNNKEL (reference sequence). The CDR3 DNA is TGTGCCAGCAGCCGGAACAGGGGCTACGAGCAGTACTTC. It codes for CASSRNRGYEQYF.

The J gene is TRBJ2-1, the V gene TRBV27, with TRBD2 as a possible D gene (5 bases). The CDR3 extends over 18 amino acids. The V gene lost 8 bases and the J gene lost 8 bases, with 31 bases spanning the gap. Germline values: CDR1 MNHEY, CDR2 SMNVEV (reference sequence). Here the CDR3 reads CASRGFPPSGNPGDEQFF. CDR3 sequence (DNA): TGTGCCAGCCGAGGATTCCCCCCCAGCGGTAATCCTGGGGATGAGCAGTTCTTC.

This clonotype was seen more than once but under ten times. The chain links TRBV5-1 to TRBJ1-1; 7 bases are a match to TRBD1. V trimming: 3 bases; J trimming: 5 bases; junction bases outside the gene matches: 10. The CDR3 spans 15 residues. CDR1 and CDR2 (germline): SGHRS, YFSETQ. The CDR3 bases are TGCGCCAGCAGCTCGTTGACAGGGTTGGAGACTGAAGCTTTCTTT. It is translated as CASSSLTGLETEAFF.

The chain joins TRBV11-2 to TRBJ2-5, with 12 positions matching TRBD2. The V segment lost 2 bases and the J segment 5 bases; nucleotides outside the gene matches: 15. The CDR3 is 19 residues long. Germline-derived CDR1 and CDR2 are SGHAT and FQNNGV. The CDR3 DNA reads as TGTGCCAGCAGCTTATCACCGACTCTAGCGGGAGGGCCTCGGGAGACCCAGTACTTC. It specifies CASSLSPTLAGGPRETQYF.

This chain links TRBV7-9 with TRBJ2-5; D possibly matches TRBD1 or TRBD2 (5 bases each). Trimming stripped 5 bases from V and 3 bases from J, with 13 bases between. This CDR3 comprises 14 residues. The germline V gene encodes CDR1 SEHNR and CDR2 FQNEAQ (reference sequence). In DNA, the CDR3 is TGTGCCAGCAGCGAATCCGGGACGGAAGAGACCCAGTACTTC. This codes for CASSESGTEETQYF.

Only a few counts were recorded for this clonotype. The J gene is TRBJ2-2, the V gene TRBV6-5; 7 bases fit TRBD1. The CDR3 has 16 residues. CDR1 is MNHEY, CDR2 SVGAGI, per germline. Germline trimming cut 4 bases from V and 4 bases from J; bases unmatched to any gene: 9. The CDR3 sequence is CASSSRDSPSTGELFF. The CDR3 region has the DNA TGTGCCAGCAGTTCCAGGGACAGCCCGAGCACCGGGGAGCTGTTTTTT.

The sample holds a few counts of this clonotype. V is TRBV5-1 and J is TRBJ2-7; D unresolved. This CDR3 spans 12 amino acids. Germline values: CDR1 SGHRS, CDR2 YFSETQ. Trimming stripped 7 bases from V and 0 bases from J, with 8 bases between. The CDR3 protein is CASALTSYEQYF. Written as DNA, the CDR3 is TGCGCCAGCGCCTTAACCTCCTACGAGCAGTACTTC. Based on the CDR3 plus reference TRBV5-1 and TRBJ2-7, the full variable domain is KAGVTQTPRYLIKTRGQQVTLSCSPISGHRSVSWYQQTPGQGLQFLFEYFSETQRNKGNFPGRFSGRQFSNSRSEMNVSTLELGDSALYLCASALTSYEQYFGPGTRLTVT.

This clonotype was seen ten or more times. Germline and junction disagree at one end, which may indicate a read error. V is TRBV5-1 and J is TRBJ2-3, with TRBD1 identical over 8 bases. Germline-derived CDR1 and CDR2 are SGHRS and YFSETQ. CDR3 length: 11 residues. CDR3 residues: CASRGPDTQYF. The CDR3 region has the DNA TGTGCCAGCAGGGGGCCAGATACGCAGTATTTT.

A few counts support this clonotype. The V and J genes are TRBV20-1 and TRBJ2-3; the D is unclear. Between the trimmed V and J ends, which lost 3 bases and 0 bases, there was a span of 13 bases. This CDR3 is 15 amino acids long. Per the germline V gene, CDR1 is DFQATT and CDR2 is SNEGSKA (reference sequence). DNA of the CDR3: TGCAGTGCTAGGTCGCCCCTGACTAGCACAGATACGCAGTATTTT. Protein: CSARSPLTSTDTQYF.

This clonotype has just one count. This sequence joins TRBV28 and TRBJ1-6, with no clear D. The V gene lost 5 bases and the J gene lost 10 bases, with 9 bases spanning the gap. The CDR3 is made up of 12 amino acids. Germline loops: CDR1 MDHEN, CDR2 SYDVKM. The CDR3 loop is CASSPRRSPLHF. DNA of the CDR3: TGTGCCAGCAGTCCCCGACGGTCACCCCTCCACTTT.

This clonotype was counted between two and nine times. This chain links TRBV7-8 with TRBJ2-7, with D hard to call. V dropped 3 bases and J dropped 0 bases, with 12 bases sitting between them. The CDR3 spans 15 residues. CDR1 and CDR2 from the germline V gene are SGHVS and FQNEAQ. The CDR3 loop reads CASSLWWRSSYEQYF. DNA for the CDR3: TGTGCCAGCAGCTTGTGGTGGCGGTCCTCCTACGAGCAGTACTTC. The variable domain in full, completed from reference TRBV7-8 and TRBJ2-7, reads GAGVSQSPRYKVAKRGQDVALRCDPISGHVSLFWYQQALGQGPEFLTYFQNEAQLDKSGLPSDRFFAERPEGSVSTLKIQRTQQEDSAVYLCASSLWWRSSYEQYFGPGTRLTVT.

This clonotype was seen many times. This chain links TRBV6-5 with TRBJ2-3; D is possibly TRBD2 (6 bases). Germline CDR1 reads MNHEY; CDR2 reads SVGAGI. The V end lost 6 bases, the J end lost 1 base, and 8 bases lay between the germline ends. The CDR3 contains 13 residues. This chain's CDR3 is CASRREGTDTQYF. CDR3 coding DNA: TGTGCCAGCAGGAGGGAGGGCACAGATACGCAGTATTTT.